This entry features one T cell receptor (beta chain) sequence. Only one count was recorded for this clone. No antigen is known for it. The sample holds no much larger clone one base away, and base qualities are not on file. The record originates from a study of control samples from healthy donors and cancer patients (TCRdb year 2020). Libraries were constructed by the immunoSEQ multiplex PCR assay. TCRdb provides this immuneACCESS table in a form limited to in-frame rearrangements. Some clones are lacking; in checked studies, under half of them reflect an unresolved V gene, and why the rest are absent is not known. Within this sample are some 130,000 clones, with approximately 88% of them counted one time only. Together, the top ten hold less than 4% of the sample. The germline V gene (reference sequence) supplies CDR1 MNHEY and CDR2 SMNVEV. Trimming takes 8 bases from V and 6 bases from J, and the germline ends sit 11 bases apart. Including the terminal cysteine and phenylalanine, the CDR3 comprises 11 residues. Of all the DNA, just the CDR3 is kept, 33 bases in frame from base 1.

The receptor's source is a middle-aged man in good health. The sequence links TRBV27 to TRBJ2-7, with the D call tentatively TRBD1 or TRBD2, each fitting 5 bases. The sequencing sample was made of blood. The CDR3 protein: CASSSGSEQYF. The bases are TGTGCCAGCTCCTCAGGGAGCGAGCAGTACTTC.